This T cell receptor (beta chain) derives from a study of response to subunit inactivated influenza vaccine. TCRdb processed the RT-PCR reads anew with MiXCR; each CDR3 protein has one entry. The table lists around 760,000 distinct CDR3 sequences, about 14% of them singletons. The junction had 4 bases not matched to a gene; V was cut back by 4 bases and J by 4 bases. This CDR3 region has 15 residues. CDR1 is SEHNR and CDR2 is FQNEAQ in the germline V gene (reference sequence). Study-wide results and limits: Few additional T cells are recruited per seasonal influenza vaccination, authors suggested.

This clonotype was found many times. The antigen is undetermined. This TCR was sampled from a man aged 45-65 years who received an inactivated influenza vaccine. The rearrangement joins TRBV7-9 to TRBJ2-1, with TRBD2 matching over 10 bases. Sequences were derived from PBMCs from blood, sampled around 14 days before vaccination. The CDR3 bases are TGTGCCAGCAGCTCCGCTAGCGGGAGTTACAATGAGCAGTTCTTC. Translated, it gives CASSSASGSYNEQFF.